A single sample is the source of the 20 T cell receptor beta chains below, sequenced in a study of OX40 agonist ivuxolimab in advanced cancers. TCRdb's table, derived via immunoSEQ multiplex PCR, lists solely in-frame clones and lacks some. The table shows more than 55,000 clones, with over 75% occurring only once. The starting material was CD4+ or CD8+ T cells sorted from blood, obtained in a trial of the OX40 agonist ivuxolimab. These receptors all stem from an adult with an advanced solid tumor such as melanoma, head and neck, liver or kidney cancer.

The V gene is TRBV7-2, the J gene TRBJ2-3; 10 bases map to TRBD2. V trimming: 5 bases; J trimming: 7 bases; junction bases outside the gene matches: 6. The CDR3 covers 14 residues. The germline CDR1 and CDR2 sequences are SGHTA and FQGNSA. The DNA of the CDR3 is TGTGCCAGCAGCCCGGGACTAGCGCAACATACGCAGTATTTT. Encoded protein: CASSPGLAQHTQYF.

V and J are TRBV7-8 and TRBJ1-3; no firm D call. From germline, CDR1 is SGHVS and CDR2 FQNEAQ. The CDR3 is made up of 13 amino acids. V was pared by 2 bases and J by 5 bases, with 7 bases between. CDR3 DNA: TGTGCCAGCAGCTTAACCGAGCGAAACACCATATATTTT. Protein product: CASSLTERNTIYF.

Written as DNA, the CDR3 is TGTGCCAGTAGGCCTCGAGAATCTATTAACTATGGCTACACCTTC. This sequence encodes CASRPRESINYGYTF. The J gene is TRBJ1-2, the V gene TRBV19; D remains ambiguous. The ends were cut back, 6 bases at V and 1 base at J, with 15 bases in the middle. Germline values: CDR1 LNHDA, CDR2 SQIVND (reference sequence). This CDR3 contains 15 residues.

This chain joins TRBV6-1 and TRBJ1-1; possibly TRBD1 for D (5 bases). Germline V gene data show CDR1 as MNHNS and CDR2 as SASEGT. The V and J ends lost 4 bases and 0 bases respectively, with 18 bases between them. This CDR3 has 17 amino acids. The CDR3: CASSGKGRGAMNTEAFF. The CDR3 DNA follows: TGTGCCAGCAGTGGAAAAGGGAGGGGCGCCATGAACACTGAAGCTTTCTTT.

The genes are TRBV6-4 and TRBJ2-3; D gene ambiguous. The CDR3 spans 12 residues. CDR1 and CDR2 (germline): MRHNA, SNTAGT. V lost 0 bases and J lost 5, with 3 bases in between. For the CDR3, the DNA is TGTGCCAGCAGTGACTCGGGAGATACGCAGTATTTT. Translating it yields CASSDSGDTQYF.

The J gene is TRBJ1-6, the V gene TRBV19; TRBD1 matches 12 bases. Looked up from germline, CDR1 is LNHDA and CDR2 is SQIVND (reference sequence). This CDR3 spans 17 amino acids. Trimming removed 6 bases from V and 5 bases from J; junction bases left unmatched: 8. CDR3 loop: CASRTGTGGTDNSPLHF. For the CDR3, the DNA is TGTGCCAGTAGGACCGGGACAGGGGGCACGGATAATTCACCCCTCCACTTT.

The chain uses TRBV27 and TRBJ2-7; D ambiguous. With 4 bases removed from V and 5 bases from J, the gap between germline ends came to 18 bases. CDR3 length: 15 residues. CDR1 is MNHEY and CDR2 is SMNVEV in the germline V gene (reference sequence). The CDR3, as DNA: TGTGCCAGCAGTTCACAAGGAGCAAAGTCGCACGAGCAGTACTTC. Its protein is CASSSQGAKSHEQYF.

The chain links TRBV27 to TRBJ1-2; D might be TRBD1 (5 bases). Germline CDR1 is MNHEY and CDR2 is SMNVEV (reference sequence). Trimming took 6 bases from V and 4 from J, leaving 18 bases between them. CDR3 length equals 15 residues. The CDR3, as DNA: TGTGCCAGCAGCCCCCAGGGAGCGGCAGTCTATGGCTACACCTTC. Translation: CASSPQGAAVYGYTF.

The V and J genes are TRBV5-4 and TRBJ2-6; D unclear. Germline lookup yields CDR1 SGHNT and CDR2 YYREEE (reference sequence). The ends were cut back, 6 bases at V and 1 base at J, with 11 bases in the middle. The CDR3 is 15 residues long. The CDR3 loop is CASTVPRSGANVLTF. In DNA, the CDR3 is TGTGCCAGCACCGTACCCAGATCTGGGGCCAACGTCCTGACTTTC.

This chain uses TRBV6-6 with TRBJ1-5; a weak D match, TRBD1 (5 bases). Between the trimmed V and J ends, which lost 2 bases and 2 bases, there was a span of 10 bases. The germline gives CDR1 MNHNY, CDR2 SVGAGI (reference sequence). The CDR3 sequence is 15 residues long. CDR3: CASSYEGRGNQPQHF. CDR3 in DNA: TGTGCCAGCAGTTACGAGGGCAGGGGCAATCAGCCCCAGCATTTT.

This chain joins TRBV7-8 and TRBJ1-5; no definite D call. Per germline, CDR1 SGHVS and CDR2 FQNEAQ. Trimming pared 5 bases from V and 3 bases from J, leaving 14 bases between. This CDR3 contains 15 residues. The CDR3 DNA is TGTGCCAGCAGCCCGACCGGGGATCCCAATCAGCCCCAGCATTTT. Amino acid sequence: CASSPTGDPNQPQHF.

The CDR3 protein is CASSPLGFANTGELFF. As DNA, the CDR3 is TGTGCCAGCAGCCCTCTAGGATTCGCGAACACCGGGGAGCTGTTTTTT. This chain links TRBV28 with TRBJ2-2; no definite D call. Trimming took 6 bases from V and 0 from J, leaving 14 bases between them. The CDR3 has 16 amino acids. CDR1 is MDHEN, CDR2 SYDVKM, per germline.

J is TRBJ2-5 and V is TRBV7-9, with 7 positions matching TRBD2. The V and J ends lost 11 bases and 7 bases, in that order; junction bases with no gene match: 7. This CDR3 spans 11 amino acids. The germline V gene encodes CDR1 SEHNR and CDR2 FQNEAQ (reference sequence). The chain's CDR3 is CAWGGFGTQYF. The CDR3 DNA reads as TGTGCCTGGGGGGGGTTCGGGACCCAGTACTTC.

The chain couples TRBV7-9 to TRBJ1-3; D remains unclear. Trimming cost V 5 bases and J 0 bases, with 11 bases left between them. Per the germline V gene, CDR1 is SEHNR and CDR2 is FQNEAQ (reference sequence). The length of the CDR3 is 15 residues. CDR3: CASSADGNSGNTIYF. The CDR3 nucleotides read TGTGCCAGCAGCGCCGACGGTAACTCTGGAAACACCATATATTTT.

This chain connects TRBV28 to TRBJ1-2, with 7 bases aligning to TRBD1. The length of the CDR3 is 12 residues. The V gene end was trimmed by 6 bases and the J gene end by 8 bases; junction bases not matched to a gene: 6. Per the germline V gene, CDR1 is MDHEN and CDR2 is SYDVKM. The CDR3 sequence is CASRTGPGGYTF. CDR3 in DNA: TGTGCCAGCAGGACAGGGCCCGGGGGCTACACCTTC.

The chain is built from TRBV12-5 and TRBJ2-7, with D unclear. From germline, CDR1 is LGHNT and CDR2 FRNRAP. The germline V and J ends were trimmed by 5 bases and 3 bases, with 14 bases remaining between them. The CDR3 has 14 amino acids. CDR3 sequence (DNA): TGTGCTAGTGGTATCCACTCCTCAGGCTACGAGCAGTACTTC. This translates into CASGIHSSGYEQYF.

The chain's CDR3 is CASSFGTLPNYGYTF. The CDR3 bases are TGTGCCAGTAGTTTCGGGACATTGCCAAACTATGGCTACACCTTC. The V call is TRBV19, the J call TRBJ1-2, with a weak D call TRBD1 (6 bases). Germline V gene sequence: CDR1 LNHDA, CDR2 SQIVND (reference sequence). This CDR3 is built from 15 residues. The germline V and J ends were trimmed by 5 bases and 2 bases, with 15 bases remaining between them.

The chain combines TRBV7-9 with TRBJ1-2; D remains unclear. CDR1 and CDR2 (germline): SEHNR, FQNEAQ (reference sequence). Trimming removed 5 bases at V and 6 bases at J, with 22 bases between. This CDR3 spans 16 amino acids. The CDR3 nucleotides read TGTGCCAGCAGCCCTAGGCCGGAGTTCGGAAGGAATGGCTACACCTTC. Translated, it gives CASSPRPEFGRNGYTF.

The gene calls are TRBV6-5 and TRBJ1-5; D gene unclear. There are 13 residues in the CDR3. Looked up from germline, CDR1 is MNHEY and CDR2 is SVGAGI. The V end was cut by 0 bases, the J end by 9 bases, with 9 bases between. The CDR3 sequence is CASSYSKVSPQHF. The DNA for the CDR3 is TGTGCCAGCAGTTACTCGAAGGTTTCGCCCCAGCATTTT.

This clone has more than one count but fewer than ten. The rearrangement links TRBV5-4 to TRBJ2-3; 9 nucleotides line up with TRBD1. This CDR3 spans 14 amino acids. From germline, CDR1 is SGHNT and CDR2 YYREEE (reference sequence). V lost 1 base to trimming and J lost 4 bases; unmatched junction nucleotides: 1. DNA for the CDR3: TGTGCCAGCAGCTTGCGGACAGGGGCAGATACGCAGTATTTT. Protein product: CASSLRTGADTQYF.